Shown below are 21 T cell receptor beta chains from a single sample sequenced in a study of technical replicates of blood from a few donors. Libraries were prepared by immunoSEQ multiplex PCR; TCRdb keeps only in-frame clonotypes and omits some of them. The sample lists more than 65,000 clones; approximately 92% were seen once. What was sequenced was T cells isolated from PBMCs. These receptors originate from a human donor in good health.

This clone has more than one count but fewer than ten. The CDR3 reads CSVEGTGGNEAFF. As DNA, the CDR3 is TGCAGCGTTGAGGGGACAGGGGGAAATGAAGCTTTCTTT. The gene calls are TRBV29-1 and TRBJ1-1, with TRBD1 identical over 11 bases. Germline CDR1 is SQVTM and CDR2 is ANQGSEA. Germline trimming cut 3 bases from V and 7 bases from J; bases unmatched to any gene: 4. The CDR3 has 13 amino acids.

This clone has more than one count but fewer than ten. The chain joins TRBV30 to TRBJ1-1; a weak D match, TRBD1 (5 bases). The V end lost 0 bases, the J end lost 5 bases, and 13 bases lay between the germline ends. The germline V gene encodes CDR1 GTSNPN and CDR2 SVGIG (reference sequence). There are 14 residues in the CDR3. As DNA, the CDR3 is TGTGCCTGGAGTGTGACCCGCCGGGGGACTGAAGCTTTCTTT. It yields the protein CAWSVTRRGTEAFF.

The gene calls are TRBV28 and TRBJ1-1; D remains ambiguous. Trimming stripped 2 bases from V and 1 base from J, with 8 bases between. The germline V gene has CDR1 MDHEN and CDR2 SYDVKM. CDR3 length equals 14 residues. In nucleotides, the CDR3 is TGTGCCAGCAGTTTAAGACAAAAGAACACTGAAGCTTTCTTT. It is translated as CASSLRQKNTEAFF.

CDR3 loop: CASSQDSRGTGGDTIYF. The CDR3 coding sequence is TGCGCCAGCAGCCAAGATAGTCGCGGGACAGGAGGAGACACCATATATTTT. This chain uses TRBV4-1 with TRBJ1-3; 8 bases align to TRBD1. Germline lookup yields CDR1 MGHRA and CDR2 YSYEKL. V was clipped by 0 bases and J by 8 bases; unmatched bases: 12. This CDR3 is 17 amino acids long.

J is TRBJ2-2 and V is TRBV6-5; TRBD2 might be the D (6 bases). Germline V CDR1 and CDR2: MNHEY, SVGAGI. The CDR3 sequence is 13 residues long. Trimming stripped 7 bases from V and 8 bases from J, with 14 bases between. The CDR3 is CASTLEGSGELFF. Written as DNA, the CDR3 is TGTGCCAGCACTCTGGAGGGATCAGGGGAGCTGTTTTTT.

The chain has TRBV4-1 and TRBJ2-4; 7 bases are shared with TRBD2. This CDR3 contains 17 residues. V shed 0 bases, J shed 8 bases, and the junction held 13 bases outside the gene matches. Germline lookup yields CDR1 MGHRA and CDR2 YSYEKL. The CDR3 sequence: CASSQEGAAGRSDIQYF. DNA of the CDR3: TGCGCCAGCAGCCAAGAAGGGGCAGCGGGGAGGAGTGACATTCAGTACTTC.

V is TRBV6-4 and J is TRBJ2-6; 11 nucleotides match TRBD1. CDR3 length equals 15 residues. The germline V gene has CDR1 MRHNA and CDR2 SNTAGT. V trimming: 8 bases; J trimming: 0 bases; junction bases outside the gene matches: 0. DNA of the CDR3: TGTGCCAGCGGGACAGGGGGCTCTGGGGCCAACGTCCTGACTTTC. Its protein product is CASGTGGSGANVLTF.

V gene TRBV28 combines with J gene TRBJ2-7, with 9 bases identical to TRBD1. There are 15 residues in the CDR3. V was clipped by 7 bases and J by 4 bases; unmatched bases: 11. Germline V gene data show CDR1 as MDHEN and CDR2 as SYDVKM. This chain's CDR3 is CASIKPGQGRYEQYF. The CDR3 region has the DNA TGTGCCAGCATCAAGCCGGGACAGGGTCGATACGAGCAGTACTTC.

V is TRBV28 and J is TRBJ2-7; TRBD2 matches at 16 bases. The CDR3 is made up of 15 amino acids. CDR1 MDHEN and CDR2 SYDVKM come from the germline V gene. Trimming cost V 6 bases and J 4 bases; bases outside gene matches: 3. CDR3: CASREGLAGGYEQYF. The CDR3 nucleotides are TGTGCCAGCAGGGAGGGACTAGCGGGAGGGTACGAGCAGTACTTC. Complete variable domain (other parts from reference TRBV28 and TRBJ2-7): DVKVTQSSRYLVKRTGEKVFLECVQDMDHENMFWYRQDPGLGLRLIYFSYDVKMKEKGDIPEGYSVSREKKERFSLILESASTNQTSMYLCASREGLAGGYEQYFGPGTRLTVT.

The gene calls are TRBV27 and TRBJ1-3; the match to TRBD1 covers 8 bases. This CDR3 is built from 16 residues. With V trimmed by 2 bases and J by 0 bases, 3 bases remained unmatched. Germline V gene lookup returns CDR1 MNHEY and CDR2 SMNVEV (reference sequence). The CDR3 protein is CASSLIGTGSGNTIYF. CDR3 sequence (DNA): TGTGCCAGCAGTTTAATCGGGACAGGCTCTGGAAACACCATATATTTT.

This clone was detected only once. V gene TRBV6-1 combines with J gene TRBJ1-2; 9 bases map to TRBD1. V gave up 2 bases and J gave up 8 bases; unmatched junction bases: 15. The germline CDR1 and CDR2 sequences are MNHNS and SASEGT. The CDR3 runs to 17 residues. The chain's CDR3 is CASSELGQGSPGGGYTF. CDR3 nucleotides: TGTGCCAGCAGTGAATTGGGACAGGGCTCCCCGGGCGGGGGCTACACCTTC.

The J gene is TRBJ2-7, the V gene TRBV5-4, with 9 nucleotides matching TRBD1. J gave up 2 bases and V 4 bases, and 4 bases lay outside the gene matches. There are 14 residues in the CDR3. Germline V CDR1 and CDR2: SGHNT, YYREEE (reference sequence). CDR3 sequence reads: CASSRGQGTYEQYF. The CDR3 DNA sequence: TGTGCCAGCAGCCGGGGACAGGGAACCTACGAGCAGTACTTC.

This clone was seen once. V is TRBV28 and J is TRBJ1-1; no reliable D call. Germline CDR1 MDHEN, CDR2 SYDVKM. The CDR3 has 11 amino acids. V lost 6 bases and J 4 bases, leaving 6 bases between the germline ends. For the CDR3, the DNA is TGTGCCAGCAGGGCGGGCACTGAAGCTTTCTTT. This codes for CASRAGTEAFF.

The chain combines TRBV10-2 with TRBJ2-7; the match to TRBD2 covers 8 bases. The V segment lost 3 bases and the J segment 9 bases; nucleotides outside the gene matches: 13. Germline CDR1 reads WSHSY; CDR2 reads SAAADI. The CDR3 spans 15 residues. CDR3 coding DNA: TGCGCCAGCAGTGACGGGGCGGGAGGTCCGCTCGCGCAGTACTTC. This translates into CASSDGAGGPLAQYF.

There are a few counts of this clone. This chain connects TRBV9 to TRBJ1-1; perhaps TRBD1 as D (6 bases). Trimming removed 3 bases at V and 8 bases at J, with 14 bases between. Germline V gene data show CDR1 as SGDLS and CDR2 as YYNGEE. The CDR3 covers 13 residues. CDR3 DNA: TGTGCCAGCAGCGCTTTACAGGGTCTCGAAGCTTTCTTT. Translating gives CASSALQGLEAFF.

The CDR3, as DNA: TGTGCCAGCAGTTCTTTCACCGGGGAGCTGTTTTTT. As protein: CASSSFTGELFF. V gene TRBV6-5 combines with J gene TRBJ2-2; D call uncertain. Looked up from germline, CDR1 is MNHEY and CDR2 is SVGAGI. Trimming stripped 4 bases from V and 4 bases from J, with 4 bases between. This CDR3 contains 12 residues.

The chain employs TRBV28 and TRBJ2-1; perhaps TRBD1 as D (5 bases). Germline loops: CDR1 MDHEN, CDR2 SYDVKM. This CDR3 region has 13 residues. V dropped 6 bases and J dropped 8 bases, with 14 bases sitting between them. CDR3 residues: CASSNPRAHEQFF. CDR3 nucleotide sequence: TGTGCCAGCAGCAACCCCAGGGCCCATGAGCAGTTCTTC.

This rearrangement joins TRBV5-8 to TRBJ2-4, with a weak D call TRBD1 (6 bases). This CDR3 region has 13 residues. The germline V gene has CDR1 SGHTS and CDR2 YDEGEE. V lost 8 bases and J lost 4, with 13 bases in between. Here the CDR3 DNA reads TGTGCCAGGACCCAGGACAGTAAAAACATTCAGTACTTC. Protein product: CARTQDSKNIQYF.

The V call is TRBV11-2, the J call TRBJ2-1, with 10 positions matching TRBD2. The length of the CDR3 is 14 residues. Per germline, CDR1 SGHAT and CDR2 FQNNGV. V lost 6 bases and J lost 6; bases outside the gene matches: 5. CDR3 amino acids: CASSKIAGGNEQFF. For the CDR3, the DNA is TGTGCCAGCAGTAAAATAGCGGGAGGCAATGAGCAGTTCTTC.

V usage is TRBV7-2 and J usage is TRBJ2-1, with D tentatively TRBD2 (6 bases). V was cut by 1 base and J by 10 bases, with 11 bases left in between. CDR1 is SGHTA and CDR2 is FQGNSA in the germline V gene. This CDR3 comprises 13 residues. The CDR3 reads CASSLEGLTEQFF. CDR3 DNA sequence: TGTGCCAGCAGCTTAGAGGGACTCACCGAGCAGTTCTTC. Full variable domain (remainder filled in from reference TRBV7-2 and TRBJ2-1): GAGVSQSPSNKVTEKGKDVELRCDPISGHTALYWYRQSLGQGLEFLIYFQGNSAPDKSGLPSDRFSAERTGGSVSTLTIQRTQQEDSAVYLCASSLEGLTEQFFGPGTRLTVL.

The rearrangement joins TRBV14 to TRBJ1-1, with 12 bases aligning to TRBD1. Germline V CDR1 and CDR2: SGHDN, FVKESK. The V gene end was trimmed by 1 base and the J gene end by 10 bases; junction bases not matched to a gene: 7. The CDR3 covers 15 residues. The CDR3 region is CASSQVGTGGLRAFF. The CDR3, as DNA: TGTGCCAGCAGCCAAGTCGGGACAGGGGGCCTAAGAGCTTTCTTT.